These T cell receptor beta chains were read from a single sample in a study of control samples from healthy donors and cancer patients. Profiled with immunoSEQ multiplex PCR; TCRdb holds only in-frame clones, not every one. The data show some 94,000 clones, less than 90% seen once. Material for sequencing was PBMCs. Source of these receptors: a woman in her forties or fifties with colorectal cancer. CDR3s include the opening cysteine and the closing phenylalanine or tryptophan. The D gene is left open where the match is weak. Size is stated for part of the rows, as once, few or many counts, or as a class when the clone is expanded.

TRBD2 TRBJ2-3 NA TRBV29-1 15 CSAKLPSGHTDTQYF TGCAGCGCTAAACTCCCTAGCGGTCACACAGATACGCAGTATTTT
NA TRBJ1-3 once TRBV18 16 CASSPLAPFSGNTIYF TGTGCCAGCTCACCACTAGCCCCTTTCTCTGGAAACACCATATATTTT
TRBD1 TRBJ2-4 NA TRBV10-1 14 CASSESRDRGIQYF TGCGCCAGCAGTGAGTCTCGGGACAGGGGCATTCAGTACTTC
NA TRBJ1-5 NA TRBV5-1 15 CASSLDVGGNQPQHF TGCGCCAGCAGCTTGGATGTGGGTGGCAATCAGCCCCAGCATTTT
NA TRBJ1-4 once TRBV5-1 14 CASSLAGGDEKLFF TGCGCCAGCAGCTTGGCCGGGGGCGATGAAAAACTGTTTTTT
NA TRBJ1-3 once TRBV3-1/TRBV3-2 13 CASQEVSGNTIYF TGTGCCAGCCAGGAGGTGTCTGGAAACACCATATATTTT
NA TRBJ1-2 NA TRBV5-5 11 CASSSNYGYTF TGTGCCAGCAGTTCTAACTATGGCTACACCTTC
TRBD1 TRBJ1-4 NA TRBV5-1 16 CASSFQPGQGNEKLFF TGCGCCAGCAGCTTCCAACCGGGACAGGGTAATGAAAAACTGTTTTTT
NA TRBJ2-3 NA TRBV13 17 CASSLGGTAHSPDTQYF TGTGCCAGCAGCTTAGGCGGGACCGCTCACTCCCCAGATACGCAGTATTTT
TRBD1 TRBJ2-1 NA TRBV19 16 CASSPPGTGISNEQFF TGTGCCAGTAGTCCCCCTGGGACAGGGATTTCAAATGAGCAGTTCTTC
NA TRBJ2-5 once TRBV3-1/TRBV3-2 13 CASYRSGQETQYF TGTGCCAGTTATAGGAGCGGCCAAGAGACCCAGTACTTC
NA TRBJ2-2 NA TRBV3-1/TRBV3-2 14 CASSQRGITGELFF TGTGCCAGCAGCCAACGAGGGATCACCGGGGAGCTGTTTTTT
TRBD1 TRBJ1-4 NA TRBV6-5 13 CASHTGGREKLFF TGTGCCAGCCACACAGGGGGCAGGGAAAAACTGTTTTTT
NA TRBJ2-2 NA TRBV6-5 15 CASTETVANTGELFF TGTGCCAGCACCGAGACAGTTGCGAACACCGGGGAGCTGTTTTTT
TRBD1 TRBJ1-1 NA TRBV25-1 15 CASSGKGAGDTEAFF TGTGCCAGCAGTGGAAAGGGGGCGGGGGACACTGAAGCTTTCTTT
NA TRBJ1-1 NA TRBV20-1 11 CSPGLDTEAFF TGCAGCCCCGGGCTTGACACTGAAGCTTTCTTT
TRBD1 TRBJ2-1 NA TRBV24-1 16 CATSDSDRGVGDEQFF TGTGCCACCAGTGATTCAGACAGGGGTGTCGGCGATGAGCAGTTCTTC
TRBD2 TRBJ2-5 NA TRBV9 14 CASSVVAGEETQYF TGTGCCAGCAGCGTAGTGGCGGGGGAGGAGACCCAGTACTTC
NA TRBJ1-1 NA TRBV4-1 16 CASSQGAVGMNTEAFF TGCGCCAGCAGCCAAGGAGCGGTGGGGATGAACACTGAAGCTTTCTTT
NA TRBJ2-2 NA TRBV10-2 14 CASRPGRDTGELFF TGCGCCAGCAGACCCGGTAGGGACACCGGGGAGCTGTTTTTT
TRBD1 TRBJ1-1 NA TRBV30 15 CAWSWTGRMNTEAFF TGTGCCTGGAGTTGGACAGGCCGCATGAACACTGAAGCTTTCTTT
NA TRBJ1-6 once TRBV6-5 14 CASSQQRYNSPLHF TGTGCCAGCAGTCAACAGCGTTATAATTCACCCCTCCACTTT
TRBD1 TRBJ1-2 NA TRBV2 14 CARQLGQGADGYTF TGTGCCAGGCAGTTGGGACAGGGGGCCGATGGCTACACCTTC
NA TRBJ1-5 NA TRBV6-1 17 CASSEEGRQVGGQPQHF TGTGCCAGCAGTGAAGAGGGGCGGCAGGTAGGGGGTCAGCCCCAGCATTTT
TRBD1 TRBJ1-1 NA TRBV6-2/TRBV6-3 13 CASSYLQGADTFF TGTGCCAGCAGTTATTTGCAGGGGGCGGACACTTTCTTT
NA TRBJ2-2 NA TRBV5-1 12 CASSPYTGELFF TGCGCCAGCAGCCCTTACACCGGGGAGCTGTTTTTT
TRBD1 TRBJ1-3 once TRBV18 16 CASSPFDRVQGNTIYF TGTGCCAGCTCACCGTTCGACAGGGTACAAGGAAACACCATATATTTT
TRBD1 TRBJ2-5 NA TRBV3-1/TRBV3-2 16 CASSQEVGQGTATQYF TGTGCCAGCAGCCAAGAAGTAGGACAGGGGACGGCAACCCAGTACTTC
NA TRBJ1-1 NA TRBV5-8 13 CASSLFRGREAFF TGTGCCAGCAGCTTGTTCAGGGGAAGGGAGGCTTTCTTT
TRBD1 TRBJ1-6 NA TRBV9 16 CASSVESDRVSSPLHF TGTGCCAGCAGCGTAGAATCGGACAGGGTTAGTTCACCCCTCCACTTT
NA TRBJ1-1 NA TRBV6-2/TRBV6-3 15 CASSPMRVMNTEAFF TGTGCCAGCAGTCCCATGAGAGTTATGAACACTGAAGCTTTCTTT
TRBD1 TRBJ1-2 NA TRBV30 13 CAWSGTGAYGYTF TGTGCCTGGAGTGGGACAGGGGCCTATGGCTACACCTTC
TRBD1 TRBJ2-1 NA TRBV6-4 15 CARSARDRVSHEQFF TGTGCCAGATCGGCCCGGGACAGGGTATCTCATGAGCAGTTCTTC
NA TRBJ2-3 NA TRBV28 12 CATSPGRYTQYF TGTGCCACTTCTCCGGGGCGGTATACGCAGTATTTT
TRBD1 TRBJ2-3 NA TRBV7-2 14 CASSPGQGANTQYF TGTGCCAGCAGCCCCGGACAGGGGGCAAATACGCAGTATTTT
NA TRBJ2-3 NA TRBV7-2 14 CASSFTVGVDTQYF TGTGCCAGCAGCTTCACAGTAGGGGTGGATACGCAGTATTTT
NA TRBJ2-5 NA TRBV6-5 14 CASSYTRGGETQYF TGTGCCAGCAGTTATACCAGGGGCGGAGAGACCCAGTACTTC
NA TRBJ2-2 NA TRBV5-1 17 CASSPVLRGMNTGELFF TGCGCCAGCAGCCCGGTCCTTCGGGGGATGAACACCGGGGAGCTGTTTTTT
NA TRBJ2-3 NA TRBV12-5 16 CASGTRGGGSTDTQYF TGTGCTAGTGGTACCAGGGGCGGGGGAAGCACAGATACGCAGTATTTT
TRBD1 TRBJ1-5 NA TRBV6-1 13 CASSEDRNQPQHF TGTGCCAGCAGTGAGGACAGGAATCAGCCCCAGCATTTT
NA TRBJ1-1 NA TRBV3-1/TRBV3-2 13 CASSHKRGPEAFF TGTGCCAGCAGCCACAAGAGGGGACCCGAAGCTTTCTTT
TRBD1 TRBJ2-3 NA TRBV6-1 16 CASSDIRDRGTDTQYF TGTGCCAGCAGTGATATCCGGGACAGGGGGACAGATACGCAGTATTTT
NA TRBJ1-1 NA TRBV15 13 CATSWAGNTEAFF TGTGCCACCAGCTGGGCGGGGAACACTGAAGCTTTCTTT
NA TRBJ2-5 NA TRBV18 14 CASSPPGTPETQYF TGTGCCAGCTCACCACCCGGCACCCCAGAGACCCAGTACTTC
NA TRBJ2-3 NA TRBV6-1 15 CASSEASRPTDTQYF TGTGCCAGCAGTGAAGCAAGCAGACCCACAGATACGCAGTATTTT
NA TRBJ2-2 once TRBV18 17 CASSPGGPPLSTGELFF TGTGCCAGCTCACCAGGAGGGCCCCCCTTGAGCACCGGGGAGCTGTTTTTT
NA TRBJ1-4 NA TRBV30 10 CACGGEKLFF TGTGCCTGTGGGGGGGAAAAACTGTTTTTT
NA TRBJ1-2 NA TRBV5-1 14 CASSLGQSNYGYTF TGCGCCAGCAGCTTGGGGCAGTCTAACTATGGCTACACCTTC